The source of this T cell receptor beta chain is a study of early T cells in non-severe SARS-CoV-2 infection. MiXCR, run by TCRdb on the 5' RACE reads, gives a single entry per CDR3 protein. The data show around 66,000 distinct CDR3 sequences, about 12% seen once. Germline-derived CDR1 and CDR2 are SNHLY and FYNNEI. V was clipped by 8 bases and J by 3 bases, with 17 bases between them. This CDR3 has 14 amino acids. In this sample, this clonotype turned up many times. Source material: whole blood. The chain couples TRBV2 to TRBJ2-7, with D perhaps TRBD2 (6 bases). The receptor's source is an adult who was a healthcare worker with PCR-confirmed SARS-CoV-2 infection or an uninfected control (not recorded which). The CDR3 DNA reads as TGTGCCAGCGCTCGGGACTTCCCTCGCTACGAGCAGTACTTC. This codes for CASARDFPRYEQYF. The full variable domain, with the rest looked up from reference TRBV2 and TRBJ2-7, is EPEVTQTPSHQVTQMGQEVILRCVPISNHLYFYWYRQILGQKVEFLVSFYNNEISEKSEIFDDQFSVERPDGSNFTLKIRSTKLEDSAMYFCASARDFPRYEQYFGPGTRLTVT.